This entry concerns a single T cell receptor (beta chain). The target antigen is unknown. The sample is drawn from a study of cytomegalovirus exposure and HLA in healthy donors. Findings and caveats of the study: Within an earlier analysis, most TCR beta V segments proved productive either about 87% or about 30% of the time. Specificity for CMV antigens was confirmed in vitro for a few of the CMV-associated chains. In a later analysis, an Asian-associated ancestry cluster reportedly showed fewer N-insertions than the approximately 610-donor mean.

Losses at the gene ends were 2 bases for V and 5 bases for J; bases not matched to a gene: 3. CDR1 is SGHTA, CDR2 FQGNSA, per germline. The CDR3 is 14 amino acids. PCR used 60 Vbeta primers and 13 Jbeta primers. Assay used: immunoSEQ multiplex PCR; TCRdb lists only in-frame clones, some missing. The table shows 160,000 or so clones, with about 68% occurring only once. The receptor's source is a female donor in good health and CMV-seronegative. Material for sequencing was PBMCs. This rearrangement joins TRBV7-2 to TRBJ2-5; 9 nucleotides align to TRBD2. The CDR3, as DNA: TGTGCCAGCAGCTTAATAGCGGGAGTCGAGACCCAGTACTTC. It is translated as CASSLIAGVETQYF.